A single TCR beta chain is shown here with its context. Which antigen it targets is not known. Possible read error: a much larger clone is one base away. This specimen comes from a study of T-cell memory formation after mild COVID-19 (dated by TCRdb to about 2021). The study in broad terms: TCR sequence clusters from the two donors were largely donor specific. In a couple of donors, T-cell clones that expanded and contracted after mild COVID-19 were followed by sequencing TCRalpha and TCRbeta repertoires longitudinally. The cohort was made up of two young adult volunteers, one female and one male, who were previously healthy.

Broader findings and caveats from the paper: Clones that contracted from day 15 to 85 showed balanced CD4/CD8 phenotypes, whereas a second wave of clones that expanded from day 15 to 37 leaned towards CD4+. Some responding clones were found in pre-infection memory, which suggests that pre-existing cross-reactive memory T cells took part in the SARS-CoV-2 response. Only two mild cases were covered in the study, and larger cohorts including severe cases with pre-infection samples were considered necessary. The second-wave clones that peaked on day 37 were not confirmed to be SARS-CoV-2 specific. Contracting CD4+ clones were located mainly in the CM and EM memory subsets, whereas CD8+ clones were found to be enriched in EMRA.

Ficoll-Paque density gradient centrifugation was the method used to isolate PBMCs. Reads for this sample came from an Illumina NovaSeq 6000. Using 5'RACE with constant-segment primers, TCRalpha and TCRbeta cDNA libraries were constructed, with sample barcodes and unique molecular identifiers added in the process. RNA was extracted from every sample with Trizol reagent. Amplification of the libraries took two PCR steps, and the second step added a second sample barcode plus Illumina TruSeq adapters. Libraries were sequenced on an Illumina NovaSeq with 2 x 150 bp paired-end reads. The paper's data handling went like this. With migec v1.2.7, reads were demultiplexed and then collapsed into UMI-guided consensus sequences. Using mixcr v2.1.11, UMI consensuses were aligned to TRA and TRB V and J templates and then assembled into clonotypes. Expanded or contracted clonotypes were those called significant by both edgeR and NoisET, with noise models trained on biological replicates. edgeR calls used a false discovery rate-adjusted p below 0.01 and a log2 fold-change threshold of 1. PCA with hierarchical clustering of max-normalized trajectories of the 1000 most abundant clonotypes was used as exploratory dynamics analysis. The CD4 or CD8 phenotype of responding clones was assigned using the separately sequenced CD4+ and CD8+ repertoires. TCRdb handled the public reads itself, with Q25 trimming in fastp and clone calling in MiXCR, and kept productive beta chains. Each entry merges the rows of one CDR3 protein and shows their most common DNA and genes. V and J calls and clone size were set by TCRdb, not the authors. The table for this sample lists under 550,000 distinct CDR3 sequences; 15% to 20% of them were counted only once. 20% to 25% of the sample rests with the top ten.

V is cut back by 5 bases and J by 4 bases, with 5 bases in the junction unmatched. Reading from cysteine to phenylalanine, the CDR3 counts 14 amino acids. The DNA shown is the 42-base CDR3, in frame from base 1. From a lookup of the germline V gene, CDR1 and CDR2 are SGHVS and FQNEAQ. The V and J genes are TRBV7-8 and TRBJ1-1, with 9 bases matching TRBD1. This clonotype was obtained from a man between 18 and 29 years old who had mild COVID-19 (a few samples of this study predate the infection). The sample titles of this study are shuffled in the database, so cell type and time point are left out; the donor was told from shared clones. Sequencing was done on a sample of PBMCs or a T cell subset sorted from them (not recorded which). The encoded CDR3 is CASSPGQGFTEAFF. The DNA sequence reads TGTGCCAGCAGCCCGGGACAGGGTTTCACTGAAGCTTTCTTT. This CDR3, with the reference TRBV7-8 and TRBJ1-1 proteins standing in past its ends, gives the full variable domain GAGVSQSPRYKVAKRGQDVALRCDPISGHVSLFWYQQALGQGPEFLTYFQNEAQLDKSGLPSDRFFAERPEGSVSTLKIQRTQQEDSAVYLCASSPGQGFTEAFFGQGTRLTVV.